This T cell receptor beta chain originates from a study of CD8 T cells in Susac syndrome. TCR beta sequencing was performed on blood CD8+ and CD4+ T cells. Matched for age and sex, the controls were healthy donors. CDR1 and CDR2 from the germline V gene are LNHDA and SQIVND (reference sequence). Between the trimmed V and J ends, which lost 3 bases and 2 bases, there was a span of 7 bases. This CDR3 comprises 13 residues. It was with random hexamers that roughly 0.5 to 1 ug RNA was reverse transcribed. By means of immunoSEQ multiplex PCR, TCR beta CDR3 spanning 54 Vbeta and 13 Jbeta underwent amplification. TCRdb used MiXCR to reprocess the immunoSEQ multiplex PCR reads, holding one entry per CDR3 protein. Of roughly 200,000 distinct CDR3 sequences in the sample, roughly 95% were seen once. This clonotype showed up just once.

This TCR was recovered from a human donor in good health. The sample consisted of CD4+ T cells from PBMCs. V and J are TRBV19 and TRBJ1-2; D gene ambiguous. The CDR3 here is CASSISGNYGYTF. The CDR3 nucleotides read TGTGCCAGTAGTATTTCCGGGAACTATGGCTACACCTTC.